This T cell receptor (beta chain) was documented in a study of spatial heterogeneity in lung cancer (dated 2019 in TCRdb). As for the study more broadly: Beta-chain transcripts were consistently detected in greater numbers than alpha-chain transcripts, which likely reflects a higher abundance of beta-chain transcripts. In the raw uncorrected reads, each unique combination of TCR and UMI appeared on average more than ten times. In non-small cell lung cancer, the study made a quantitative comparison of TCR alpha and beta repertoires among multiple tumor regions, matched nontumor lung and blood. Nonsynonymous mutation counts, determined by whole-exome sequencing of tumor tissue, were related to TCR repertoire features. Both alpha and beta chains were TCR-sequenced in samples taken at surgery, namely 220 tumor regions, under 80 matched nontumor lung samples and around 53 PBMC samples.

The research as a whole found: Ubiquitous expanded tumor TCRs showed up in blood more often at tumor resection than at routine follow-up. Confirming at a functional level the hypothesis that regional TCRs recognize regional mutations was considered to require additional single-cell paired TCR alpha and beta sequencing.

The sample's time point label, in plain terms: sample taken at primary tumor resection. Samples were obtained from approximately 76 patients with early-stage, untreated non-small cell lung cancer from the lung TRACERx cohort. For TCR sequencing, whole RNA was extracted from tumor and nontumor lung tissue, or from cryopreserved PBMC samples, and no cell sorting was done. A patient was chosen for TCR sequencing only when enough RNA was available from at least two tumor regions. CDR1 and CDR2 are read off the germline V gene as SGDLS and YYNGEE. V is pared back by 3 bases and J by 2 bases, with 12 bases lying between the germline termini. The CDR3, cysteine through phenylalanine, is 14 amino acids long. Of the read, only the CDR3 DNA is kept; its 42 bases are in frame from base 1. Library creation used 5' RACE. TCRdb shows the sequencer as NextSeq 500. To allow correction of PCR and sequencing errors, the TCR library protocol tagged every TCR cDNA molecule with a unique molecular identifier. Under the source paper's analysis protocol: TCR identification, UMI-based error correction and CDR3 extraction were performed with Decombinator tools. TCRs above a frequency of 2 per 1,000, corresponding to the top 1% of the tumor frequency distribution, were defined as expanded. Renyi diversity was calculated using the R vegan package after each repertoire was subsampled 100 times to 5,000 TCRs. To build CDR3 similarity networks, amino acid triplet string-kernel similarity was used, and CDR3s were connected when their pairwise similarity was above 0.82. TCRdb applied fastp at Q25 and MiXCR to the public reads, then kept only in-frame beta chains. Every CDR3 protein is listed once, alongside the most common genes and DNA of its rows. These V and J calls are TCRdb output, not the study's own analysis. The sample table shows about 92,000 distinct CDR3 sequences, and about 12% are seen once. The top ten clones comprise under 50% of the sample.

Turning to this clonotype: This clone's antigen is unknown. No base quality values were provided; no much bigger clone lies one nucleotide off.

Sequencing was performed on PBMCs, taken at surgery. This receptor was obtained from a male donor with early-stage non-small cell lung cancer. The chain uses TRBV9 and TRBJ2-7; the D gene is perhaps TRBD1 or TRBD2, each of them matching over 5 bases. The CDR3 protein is CASSGPGRAYEQYF. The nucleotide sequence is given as TGTGCCAGCAGCGGGCCGGGACGAGCCTACGAGCAGTACTTC.